The next 5 T cell receptor beta chains were all read from a single sample in a study of T cell clonality in common variable immunodeficiency. Study results and caveats: Fewer deletions and N-nucleotide insertions were reportedly seen in common variable immunodeficiency TCR beta sequences.

Measured with immunoSEQ multiplex PCR; TCRdb has only the in-frame clones, and not every one. The sample has fewer than 30,000 clones, none seen only once. Antigen specificity for these receptors is unknown. The specimen sequenced was peripheral blood mononuclear cells. Receptor source: a human donor with common variable immunodeficiency.

About this clone itself: With the read ending 3 residues before the CDR3 end, the germline J gene is used to fill in that end. At the DNA level, this CDR3 is encoded by other sequences in the same sample as well. The chain uses TRBV19 and TRBJ2-7; 7 bases fit TRBD2. The germline V gene has CDR1 LNHDA and CDR2 SQIVND (reference sequence). V shed 5 bases and J 2 bases; nucleotides not matched to a gene: 9. The CDR3 extends over 15 amino acids. The sequenced CDR3 bases are TGTGCCAGTAGTTCAAGCGGGACTATGCCCTACGAG. It translates to CASSSSGTMPYE. The entire CDR3 protein is CASSSSGTMPYEQYF.

This clone appeared many times. The read stops 3 residues short of the end of the CDR3; the missing end is completed from the germline J gene. The V and J genes are TRBV29-1 and TRBJ2-7; 7 positions agree with TRBD1. The CDR3 contains 12 residues. Germline V gives CDR1 SQVTM, CDR2 ANQGSEA. The J segment lost 2 bases and the V segment lost 5 bases, leaving 3 bases of the junction unmatched. The CDR3 DNA, read in part, is TGCAGCGTTAAGACAGGGCCCTACGAG. Encoded protein: CSVKTGPYE. The CDR3, in full, reads CSVKTGPYEQYF.

On this clone itself: The germline gene is not matched at one end of the junction; a read error may be the cause. The CDR3 DNA, read in part, is TGTGCTAGCAGCTTGGGTAGGGGGTACGAG. Translating gives CASSLGRGYE. The complete CDR3 sequence is CASSLGRGYEQYF. V is TRBV7-7 and J is TRBJ2-7, with D possibly being TRBD1 (6 bases). The read halts 3 residues ahead of the CDR3 end, with the missing end drawn from the germline J gene. The CDR3 totals 13 residues. Germline CDR1 SSHAT, CDR2 FNYEAQ (reference sequence).

Ten or more counts support this clone. The CDR3 sequence: CASSQEKFTGKTYEQYF. Partial CDR3 DNA: TGTGCCAGCAGCCAAGAGAAGTTCACAGGGAAAACCTACGAG. This rearrangement joins TRBV14 to TRBJ2-7, with D tentatively TRBD1 (6 bases). The read stops 3 residues short of the end of the CDR3; the missing end is completed from the germline J gene. This CDR3 is 17 amino acids long. Trimming removed 0 bases at V and 2 bases at J, with 17 bases between. The germline gives CDR1 SGHDN, CDR2 FVKESK.

This clone was seen only a few times. CDR3 protein: CASSVATKAGGPNEQFF. Partial CDR3 DNA: TGCGCCAGCAGCGTGGCGACTAAAGCGGGAGGGCCTAATGAG. The rearrangement uses TRBV5-1 and TRBJ2-1; TRBD2 matches 10 bases. The CDR3 is cut off 3 residues early in the read; its end comes from the germline J gene. The ends lost 4 bases at V and 7 bases at J; junction bases unmatched: 14. The germline V gene encodes CDR1 SGHRS and CDR2 YFSETQ. This CDR3 region has 17 residues.